In its sample, the clone carrying this T cell receptor (beta chain) was seen once. Its matching antigen is unknown. The CDR3 has 16 residues. The junction had 14 bases not matched to a gene; V was cut back by 9 bases and J by 1 base. Germline V gene lookup returns CDR1 LNHDA and CDR2 SQIVND (reference sequence). In the PCR, 60 Vbeta and 13 Jbeta primers were used. Method: immunoSEQ multiplex PCR; TCRdb's copy keeps in-frame clones and lacks some. The sample contains a few hundred thousand clones, approximately 83% of which appear only once. The source of the sample is a study of cytomegalovirus exposure and HLA in healthy donors. Findings and limits, study-wide: Information on immune exposure was restricted to one variable (CMV serostatus). The listing of roughly 160 TCR beta chains classed them as cytomegalovirus-associated. Excluded: some indistinguishable V segments such as TRBV6-2 and TRBV6-3.

V is TRBV19 and J is TRBJ2-5, with TRBD2 matching over 7 bases. The sequence was collected from a girl aged 10 to 17 in good health and CMV-seronegative. Material: PBMCs. The CDR3 here is CARTNRGGKVQETQYF. The CDR3, as DNA: TGTGCCAGGACCAATAGGGGAGGGAAAGTCCAAGAGACCCAGTACTTC. Full variable domain (outside the CDR3, taken from reference TRBV19 and TRBJ2-5): DGGITQSPKYLFRKEGQNVTLSCEQNLNHDAMYWYRQDPGQGLRLIYYSQIVNDFQKGDIAEGYSVSREKKESFPLTVTSAQKNPTAFYLCARTNRGGKVQETQYFGPGTRLLVL.